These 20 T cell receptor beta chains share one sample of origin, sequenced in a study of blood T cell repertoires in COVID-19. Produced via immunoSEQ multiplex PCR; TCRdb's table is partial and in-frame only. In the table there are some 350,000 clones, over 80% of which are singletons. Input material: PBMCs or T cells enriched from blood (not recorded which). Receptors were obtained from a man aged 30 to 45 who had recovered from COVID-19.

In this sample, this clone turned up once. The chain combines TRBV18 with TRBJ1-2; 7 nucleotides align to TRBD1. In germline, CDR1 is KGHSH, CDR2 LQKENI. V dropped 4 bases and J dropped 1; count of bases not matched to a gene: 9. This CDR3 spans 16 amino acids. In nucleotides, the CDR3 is TGTGCCAGCTCACTAAACCTGGGACAGCATAACTATGGCTACACCTTC. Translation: CASSLNLGQHNYGYTF. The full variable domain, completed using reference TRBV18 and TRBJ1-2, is NAGVMQNPRHLVRRRGQEARLRCSPMKGHSHVYWYRQLPEEGLKFMVYLQKENIIDESGMPKERFSAEFPKEGPSILRIQQVVRGDSAAYFCASSLNLGQHNYGYTFGSGTRLTVV.

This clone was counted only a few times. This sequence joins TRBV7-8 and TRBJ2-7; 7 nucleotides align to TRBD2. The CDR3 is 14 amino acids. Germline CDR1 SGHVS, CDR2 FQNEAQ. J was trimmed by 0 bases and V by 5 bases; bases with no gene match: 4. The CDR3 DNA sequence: TGTGCCAGCAGCCCGAGCGGGGTCTCCTACGAGCAGTACTTC. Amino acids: CASSPSGVSYEQYF.

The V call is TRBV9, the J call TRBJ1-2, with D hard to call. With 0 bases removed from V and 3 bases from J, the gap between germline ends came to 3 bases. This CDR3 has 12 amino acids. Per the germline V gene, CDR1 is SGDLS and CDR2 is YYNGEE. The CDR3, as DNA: TGTGCCAGCAGCGTAGCCGACTATGGCTACACCTTC. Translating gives CASSVADYGYTF.

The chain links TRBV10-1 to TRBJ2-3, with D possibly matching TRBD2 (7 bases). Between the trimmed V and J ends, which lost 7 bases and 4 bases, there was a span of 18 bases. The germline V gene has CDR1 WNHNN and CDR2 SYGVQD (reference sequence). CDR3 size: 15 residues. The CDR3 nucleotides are TGCGCCAGCACCCCCGTGCGGGGGCGCCCAGATACGCAGTATTTT. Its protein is CASTPVRGRPDTQYF.

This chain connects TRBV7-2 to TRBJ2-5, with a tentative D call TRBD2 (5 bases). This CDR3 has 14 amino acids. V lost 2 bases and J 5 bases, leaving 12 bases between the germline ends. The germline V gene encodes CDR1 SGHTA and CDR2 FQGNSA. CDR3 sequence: CASSLRPGGETQYF. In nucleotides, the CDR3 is TGTGCCAGCAGCTTACGTCCGGGCGGGGAGACCCAGTACTTC.

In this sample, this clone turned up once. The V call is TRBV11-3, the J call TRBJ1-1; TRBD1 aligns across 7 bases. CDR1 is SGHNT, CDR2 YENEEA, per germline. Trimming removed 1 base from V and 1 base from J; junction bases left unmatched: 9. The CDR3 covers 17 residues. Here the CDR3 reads CASSLAPLTGWNTEAFF. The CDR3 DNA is TGTGCCAGCAGCTTAGCCCCCCTGACAGGGTGGAACACTGAAGCTTTCTTT.

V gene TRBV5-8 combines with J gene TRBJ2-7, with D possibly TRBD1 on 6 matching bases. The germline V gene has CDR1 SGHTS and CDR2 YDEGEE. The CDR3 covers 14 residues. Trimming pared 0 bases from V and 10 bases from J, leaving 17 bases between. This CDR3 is CASSLAPPQGSQYF. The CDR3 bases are TGTGCCAGCAGCTTGGCTCCCCCCCAGGGGTCCCAGTACTTC.

CDR3 amino acids: CASSAKTGKSYEQYF. The DNA of the CDR3 is TGTGCCAGCAGCGCTAAGACAGGCAAGTCCTACGAGCAGTACTTC. This sequence joins TRBV9 and TRBJ2-7, with D possibly being TRBD1 (6 bases). V was trimmed by 3 bases and J by 1 base, leaving 14 bases between them. In germline, CDR1 is SGDLS, CDR2 YYNGEE. The CDR3 is made up of 15 amino acids. The whole variable domain, filled in from reference TRBV9 and TRBJ2-7, reads DSGVTQTPKHLITATGQRVTLRCSPRSGDLSVYWYQQSLDQGLQFLIQYYNGEERAKGNILERFSAQQFPDLHSELNLSSLELGDSALYFCASSAKTGKSYEQYFGPGTRLTVT.

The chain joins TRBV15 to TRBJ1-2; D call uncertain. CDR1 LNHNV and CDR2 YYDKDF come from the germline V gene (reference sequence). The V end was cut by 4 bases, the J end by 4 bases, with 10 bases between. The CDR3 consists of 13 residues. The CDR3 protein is CATSMGSLYGYTF. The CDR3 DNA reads TGTGCCACCAGCATGGGCAGCCTCTATGGCTACACCTTC.

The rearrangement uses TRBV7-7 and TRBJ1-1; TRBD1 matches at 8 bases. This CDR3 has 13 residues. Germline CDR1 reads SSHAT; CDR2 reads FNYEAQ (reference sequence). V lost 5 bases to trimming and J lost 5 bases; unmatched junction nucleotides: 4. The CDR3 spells CASSLRQGTEAFF. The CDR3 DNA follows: TGTGCCAGCAGCCTTCGACAGGGGACTGAAGCTTTCTTT.

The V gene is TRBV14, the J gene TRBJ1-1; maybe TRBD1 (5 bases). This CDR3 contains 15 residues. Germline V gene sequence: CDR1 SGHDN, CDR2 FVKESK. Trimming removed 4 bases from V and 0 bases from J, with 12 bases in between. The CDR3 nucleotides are TGTGCCAGCAGCCCAAGGACACCTCTGAACACTGAAGCTTTCTTT. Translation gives CASSPRTPLNTEAFF.

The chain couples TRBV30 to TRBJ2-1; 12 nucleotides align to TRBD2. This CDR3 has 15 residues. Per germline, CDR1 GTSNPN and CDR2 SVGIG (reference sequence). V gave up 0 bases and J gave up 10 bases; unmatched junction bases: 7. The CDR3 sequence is CAWSVGLAGGQEQFF. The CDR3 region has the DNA TGTGCCTGGAGTGTAGGGCTAGCGGGGGGGCAGGAGCAGTTCTTC.

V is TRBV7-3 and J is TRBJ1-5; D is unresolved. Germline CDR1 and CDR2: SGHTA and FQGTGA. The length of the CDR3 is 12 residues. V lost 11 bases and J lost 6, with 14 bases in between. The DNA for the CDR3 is TGTGCCCCAGCTTACAGAAGTCAGCCCCAGCATTTT. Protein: CAPAYRSQPQHF.

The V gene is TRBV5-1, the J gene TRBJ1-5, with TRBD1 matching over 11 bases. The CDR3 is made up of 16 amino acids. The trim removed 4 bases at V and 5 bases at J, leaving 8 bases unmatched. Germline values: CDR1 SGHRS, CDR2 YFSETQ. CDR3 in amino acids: CASSPNGQGADQPQHF. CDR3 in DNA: TGCGCCAGCAGCCCGAACGGACAGGGGGCGGATCAGCCCCAGCATTTT.

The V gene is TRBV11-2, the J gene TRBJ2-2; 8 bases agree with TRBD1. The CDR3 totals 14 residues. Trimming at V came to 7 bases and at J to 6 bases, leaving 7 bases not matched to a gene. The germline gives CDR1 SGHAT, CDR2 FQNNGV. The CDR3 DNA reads TGTGCCAGCACCCGGACAGGGTCCCCCGGGGAGCTGTTTTTT. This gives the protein CASTRTGSPGELFF.

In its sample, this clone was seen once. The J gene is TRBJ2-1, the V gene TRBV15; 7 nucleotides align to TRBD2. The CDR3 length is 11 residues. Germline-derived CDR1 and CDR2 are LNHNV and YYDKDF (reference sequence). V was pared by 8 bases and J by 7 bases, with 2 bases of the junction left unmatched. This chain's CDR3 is CATYGRNEQFF. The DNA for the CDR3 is TGTGCCACCTACGGGAGGAATGAGCAGTTCTTC.

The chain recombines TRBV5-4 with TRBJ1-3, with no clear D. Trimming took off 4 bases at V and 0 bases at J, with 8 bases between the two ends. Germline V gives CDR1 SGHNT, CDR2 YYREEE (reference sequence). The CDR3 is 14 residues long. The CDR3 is CASSLGFSGNTIYF. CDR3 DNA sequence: TGTGCCAGCAGCCTCGGGTTCTCTGGAAACACCATATATTTT.

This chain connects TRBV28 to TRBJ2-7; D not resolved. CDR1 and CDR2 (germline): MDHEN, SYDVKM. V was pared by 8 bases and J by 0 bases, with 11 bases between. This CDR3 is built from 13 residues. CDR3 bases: TGTGCCAGCCTTTCACTTTTCTCCTACGAGCAGTACTTC. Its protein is CASLSLFSYEQYF.

CDR3 protein: CASSLRDRPKEYEQYF. The CDR3 DNA reads as TGTGCCAGCAGCCTAAGGGACAGGCCTAAGGAGTACGAGCAGTACTTC. This rearrangement joins TRBV7-8 to TRBJ2-7; TRBD1 matches at 8 bases. The CDR3 spans 16 residues. The germline V gene encodes CDR1 SGHVS and CDR2 FQNEAQ. The trim removed 5 bases at V and 4 bases at J, leaving 13 bases unmatched.

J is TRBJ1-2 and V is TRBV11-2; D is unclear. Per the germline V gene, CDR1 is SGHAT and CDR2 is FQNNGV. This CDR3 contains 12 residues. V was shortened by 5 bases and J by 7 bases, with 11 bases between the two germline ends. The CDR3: CASSRNGVGYTF. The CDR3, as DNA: TGTGCCAGCAGCCGGAACGGGGTTGGCTACACCTTC. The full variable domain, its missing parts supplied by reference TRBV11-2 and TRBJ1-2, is EAGVAQSPRYKIIEKRQSVAFWCNPISGHATLYWYQQILGQGPKLLIQFQNNGVVDDSQLPKDRFSAERLKGVDSTLKIQPAKLEDSAVYLCASSRNGVGYTFGSGTRLTVV.